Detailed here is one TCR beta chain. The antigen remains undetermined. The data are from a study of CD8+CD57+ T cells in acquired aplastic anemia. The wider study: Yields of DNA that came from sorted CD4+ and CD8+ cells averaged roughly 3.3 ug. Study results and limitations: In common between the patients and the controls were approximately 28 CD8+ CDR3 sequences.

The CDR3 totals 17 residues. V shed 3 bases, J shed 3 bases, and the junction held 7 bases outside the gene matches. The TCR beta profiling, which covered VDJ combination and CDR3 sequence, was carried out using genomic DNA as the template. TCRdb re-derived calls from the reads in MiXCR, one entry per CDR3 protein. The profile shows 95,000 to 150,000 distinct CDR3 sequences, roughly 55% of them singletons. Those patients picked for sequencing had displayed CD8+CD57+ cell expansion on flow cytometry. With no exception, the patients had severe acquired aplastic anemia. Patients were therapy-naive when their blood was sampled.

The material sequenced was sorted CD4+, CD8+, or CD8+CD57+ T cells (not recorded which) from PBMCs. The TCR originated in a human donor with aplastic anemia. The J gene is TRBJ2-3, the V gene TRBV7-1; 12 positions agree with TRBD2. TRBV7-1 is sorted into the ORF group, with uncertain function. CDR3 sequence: CASSSRTSGVMTDTQYF. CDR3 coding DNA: TGTGCCAGCAGCTCCAGGACTAGCGGGGTGATGACAGATACGCAGTATTTT.